This T cell receptor (beta chain) was sequenced during a study of blood T cell repertoires in COVID-19. On the study more broadly: Collection of acute and convalescent COVID-19 samples took place in the United States, Italy and Spain. In each case, the material was cDNA or gDNA derived from T cells, B-cell-depleted T cells, or PBMCs.

As processed by the authors: Reference gene primer amplification gave estimated nucleated cell counts. Measured with immunoSEQ multiplex PCR; TCRdb has only the in-frame clones, and not every one. The V and J calls and the clone size are those of that table, but D and trimming were determined from the DNA. The sample lists roughly 380,000 clones; approximately 89% were seen once. The junction had 12 bases not matched to a gene; V was cut back by 2 bases and J by 6 bases. Germline CDR1 SGHTA, CDR2 FQGTGA. This CDR3 contains 18 residues. The specimen was peripheral blood. The sequence was obtained from a woman between 40 and 50 years old with COVID-19, enrolled during active disease. This chain joins TRBV7-3 and TRBJ2-1; 11 nucleotides match TRBD2. The CDR3 region has the DNA TGTGCCAGCAGCTTATATACTAGCGGGAGAACTCGCGTCAATGAGCAGTTCTTC. Translation: CASSLYTSGRTRVNEQFF.